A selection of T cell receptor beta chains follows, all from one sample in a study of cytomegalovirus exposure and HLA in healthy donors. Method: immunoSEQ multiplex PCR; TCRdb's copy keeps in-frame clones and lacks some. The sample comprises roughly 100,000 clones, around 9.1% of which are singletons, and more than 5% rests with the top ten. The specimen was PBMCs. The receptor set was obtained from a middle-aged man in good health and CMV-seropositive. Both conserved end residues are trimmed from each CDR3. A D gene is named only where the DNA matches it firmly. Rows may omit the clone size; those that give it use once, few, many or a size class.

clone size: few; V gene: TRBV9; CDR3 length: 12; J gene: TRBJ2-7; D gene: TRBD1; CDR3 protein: ASSGGQGNYEQY
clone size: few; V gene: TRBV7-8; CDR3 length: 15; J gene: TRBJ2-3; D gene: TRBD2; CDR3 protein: ASSLAAASGFTDTQY
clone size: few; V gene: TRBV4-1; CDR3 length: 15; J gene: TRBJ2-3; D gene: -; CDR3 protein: ASSQTGGGGNTDTQY
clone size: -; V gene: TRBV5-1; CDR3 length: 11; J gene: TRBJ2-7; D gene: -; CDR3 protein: ASRRDTTYEQY
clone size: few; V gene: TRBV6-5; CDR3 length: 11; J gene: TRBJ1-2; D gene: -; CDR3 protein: ASSPSGSYGYT
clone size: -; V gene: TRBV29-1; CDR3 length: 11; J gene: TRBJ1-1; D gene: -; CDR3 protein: SVEARFGTEAF
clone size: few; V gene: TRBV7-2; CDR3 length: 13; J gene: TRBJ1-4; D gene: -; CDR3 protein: ASSLALGRDEKLF
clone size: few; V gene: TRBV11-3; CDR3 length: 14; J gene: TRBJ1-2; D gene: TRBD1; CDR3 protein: ASSFFKGATNYGYT
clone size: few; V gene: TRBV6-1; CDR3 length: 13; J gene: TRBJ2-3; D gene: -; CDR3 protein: ASRAEAVSTDTQY
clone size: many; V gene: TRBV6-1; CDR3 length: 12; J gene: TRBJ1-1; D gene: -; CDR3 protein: ASSEVGVNTEAF
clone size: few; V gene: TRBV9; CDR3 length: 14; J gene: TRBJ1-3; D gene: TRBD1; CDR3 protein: ASSARTGAAGNTIY
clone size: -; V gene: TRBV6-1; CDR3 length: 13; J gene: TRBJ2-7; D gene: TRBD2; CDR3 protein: ASNLSGTSSYEQY
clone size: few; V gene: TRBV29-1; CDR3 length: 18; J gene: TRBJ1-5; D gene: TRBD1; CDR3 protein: SVVGTDWTARAKENQPQH
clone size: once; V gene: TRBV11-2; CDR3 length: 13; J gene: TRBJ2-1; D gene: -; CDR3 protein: ASSLEASSYNEQF
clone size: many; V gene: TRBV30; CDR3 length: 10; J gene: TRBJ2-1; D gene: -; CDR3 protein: AWTSPTNEQF
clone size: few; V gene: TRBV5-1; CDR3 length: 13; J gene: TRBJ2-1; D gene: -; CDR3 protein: ASRQQEGLGDEQF
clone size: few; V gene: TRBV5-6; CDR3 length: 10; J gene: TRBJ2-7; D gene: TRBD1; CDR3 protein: ASSIGQGEQY
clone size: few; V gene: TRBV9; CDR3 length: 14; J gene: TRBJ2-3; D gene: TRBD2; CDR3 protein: ASSVVAGHSTDTQY
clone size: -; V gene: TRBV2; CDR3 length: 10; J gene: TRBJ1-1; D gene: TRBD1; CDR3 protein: ARPGQRTEAF